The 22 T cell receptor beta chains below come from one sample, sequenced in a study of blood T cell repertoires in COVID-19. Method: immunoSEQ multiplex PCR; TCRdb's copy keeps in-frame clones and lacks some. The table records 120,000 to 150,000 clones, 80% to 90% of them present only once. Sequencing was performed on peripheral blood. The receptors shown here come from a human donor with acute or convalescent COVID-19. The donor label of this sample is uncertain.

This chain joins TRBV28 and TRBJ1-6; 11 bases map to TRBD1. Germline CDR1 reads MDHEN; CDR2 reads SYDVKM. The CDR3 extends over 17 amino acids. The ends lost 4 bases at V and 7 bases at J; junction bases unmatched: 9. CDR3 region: CASSSPTGTGGNSPLHF. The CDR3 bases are TGTGCCAGCAGTTCCCCCACCGGGACAGGGGGAAATTCACCCCTCCACTTT.

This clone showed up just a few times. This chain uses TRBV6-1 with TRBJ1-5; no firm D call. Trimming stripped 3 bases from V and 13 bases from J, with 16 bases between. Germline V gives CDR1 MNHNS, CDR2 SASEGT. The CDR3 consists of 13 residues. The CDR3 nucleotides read TGTGCCAGCAGTGAGTCCGGGAGGCCGGAACAGCATTTT. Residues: CASSESGRPEQHF.

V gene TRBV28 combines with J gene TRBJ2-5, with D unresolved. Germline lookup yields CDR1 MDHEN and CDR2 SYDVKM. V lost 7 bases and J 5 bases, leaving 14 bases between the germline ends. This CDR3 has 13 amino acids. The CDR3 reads CASNFQVRETQYF. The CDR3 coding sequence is TGTGCCAGCAATTTTCAAGTTCGGGAGACCCAGTACTTC.

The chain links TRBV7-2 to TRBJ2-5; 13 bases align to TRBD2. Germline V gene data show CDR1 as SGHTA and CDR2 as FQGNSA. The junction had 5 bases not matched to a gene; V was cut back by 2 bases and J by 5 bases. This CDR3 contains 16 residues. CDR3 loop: CASSLIGLAGVETQYF. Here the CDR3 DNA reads TGTGCCAGCAGCTTAATTGGACTAGCGGGAGTGGAGACCCAGTACTTC. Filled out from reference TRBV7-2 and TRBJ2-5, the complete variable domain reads GAGVSQSPSNKVTEKGKDVELRCDPISGHTALYWYRQSLGQGLEFLIYFQGNSAPDKSGLPSDRFSAERTGGSVSTLTIQRTQQEDSAVYLCASSLIGLAGVETQYFGPGTRLLVL.

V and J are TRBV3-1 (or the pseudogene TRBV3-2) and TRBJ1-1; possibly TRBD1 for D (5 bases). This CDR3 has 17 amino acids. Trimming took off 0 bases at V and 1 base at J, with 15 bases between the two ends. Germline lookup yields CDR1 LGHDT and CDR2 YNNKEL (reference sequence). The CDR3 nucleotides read TGTGCCAGCAGCCAAGATCTGGTTCAGGGATGGAACACTGAAGCTTTCTTT. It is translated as CASSQDLVQGWNTEAFF.

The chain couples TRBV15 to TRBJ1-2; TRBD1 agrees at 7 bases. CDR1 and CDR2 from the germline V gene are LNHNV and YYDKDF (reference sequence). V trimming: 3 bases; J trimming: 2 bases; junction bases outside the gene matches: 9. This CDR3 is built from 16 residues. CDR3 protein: CATSRSQTGTNYGYTF. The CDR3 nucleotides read TGTGCCACCAGCAGGAGCCAGACAGGGACGAACTATGGCTACACCTTC.

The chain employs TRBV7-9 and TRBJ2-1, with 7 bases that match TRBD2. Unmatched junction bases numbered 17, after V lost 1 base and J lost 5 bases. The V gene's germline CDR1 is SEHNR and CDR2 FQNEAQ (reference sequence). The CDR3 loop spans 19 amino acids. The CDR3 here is CASSLGSGGVGGAHNEQFF. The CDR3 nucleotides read TGTGCCAGCAGCTTAGGATCGGGGGGAGTGGGTGGGGCCCACAATGAGCAGTTCTTC.

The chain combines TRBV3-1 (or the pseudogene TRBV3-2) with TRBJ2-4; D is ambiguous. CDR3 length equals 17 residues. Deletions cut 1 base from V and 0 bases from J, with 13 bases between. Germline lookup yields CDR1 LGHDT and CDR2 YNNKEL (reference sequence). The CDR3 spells CASSQVQASLAKNIQYF. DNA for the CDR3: TGTGCCAGCAGCCAAGTGCAGGCCTCACTAGCCAAAAACATTCAGTACTTC.

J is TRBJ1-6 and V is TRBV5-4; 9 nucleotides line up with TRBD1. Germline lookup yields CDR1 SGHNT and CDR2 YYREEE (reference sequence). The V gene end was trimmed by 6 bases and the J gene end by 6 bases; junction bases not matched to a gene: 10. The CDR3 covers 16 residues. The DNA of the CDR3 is TGTGCCAGCACACTAGAGACAGGGGGTGGTAATTCACCCCTCCACTTT. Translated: CASTLETGGGNSPLHF.

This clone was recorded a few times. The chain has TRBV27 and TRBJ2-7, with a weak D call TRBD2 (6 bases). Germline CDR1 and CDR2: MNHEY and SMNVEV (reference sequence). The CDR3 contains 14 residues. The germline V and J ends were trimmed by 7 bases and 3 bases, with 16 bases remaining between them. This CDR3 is CASTLRAGYYEQYF. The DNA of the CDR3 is TGTGCCAGCACCCTCCGCGCGGGGTACTACGAGCAGTACTTC.

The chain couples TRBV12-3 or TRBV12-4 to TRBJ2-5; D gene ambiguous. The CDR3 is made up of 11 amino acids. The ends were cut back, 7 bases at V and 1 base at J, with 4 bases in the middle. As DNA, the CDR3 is TGTGCCAGCAAACTCCAAGAGACCCAGTACTTC. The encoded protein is CASKLQETQYF.

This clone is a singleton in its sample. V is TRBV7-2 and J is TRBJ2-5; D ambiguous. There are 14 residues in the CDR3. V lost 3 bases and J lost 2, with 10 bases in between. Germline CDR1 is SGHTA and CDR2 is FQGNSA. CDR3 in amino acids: CASSFGAGQETQYF. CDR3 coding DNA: TGTGCCAGCAGCTTTGGAGCTGGACAAGAGACCCAGTACTTC.

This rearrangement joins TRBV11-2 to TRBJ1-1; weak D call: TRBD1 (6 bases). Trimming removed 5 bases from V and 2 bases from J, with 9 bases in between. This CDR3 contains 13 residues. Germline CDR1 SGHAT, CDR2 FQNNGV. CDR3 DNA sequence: TGTGCCAGCAGCGGACAGCCAAACACTGAAGCTTTCTTT. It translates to CASSGQPNTEAFF. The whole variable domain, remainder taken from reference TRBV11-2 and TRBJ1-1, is EAGVAQSPRYKIIEKRQSVAFWCNPISGHATLYWYQQILGQGPKLLIQFQNNGVVDDSQLPKDRFSAERLKGVDSTLKIQPAKLEDSAVYLCASSGQPNTEAFFGQGTRLTVV.

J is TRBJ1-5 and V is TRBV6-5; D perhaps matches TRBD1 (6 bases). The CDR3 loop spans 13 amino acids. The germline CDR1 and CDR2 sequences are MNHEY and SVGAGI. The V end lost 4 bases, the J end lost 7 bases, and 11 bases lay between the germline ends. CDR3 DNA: TGTGCCAGCAGTTTGGGGGCGGAACAGCCCCAGCATTTT. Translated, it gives CASSLGAEQPQHF.

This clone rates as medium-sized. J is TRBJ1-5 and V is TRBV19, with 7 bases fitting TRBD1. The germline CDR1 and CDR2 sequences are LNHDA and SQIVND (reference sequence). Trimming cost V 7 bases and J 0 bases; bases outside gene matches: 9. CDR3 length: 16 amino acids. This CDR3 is CASTPRGASSNQPQHF. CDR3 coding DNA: TGTGCCAGTACTCCCAGGGGGGCAAGTAGCAATCAGCCCCAGCATTTT.

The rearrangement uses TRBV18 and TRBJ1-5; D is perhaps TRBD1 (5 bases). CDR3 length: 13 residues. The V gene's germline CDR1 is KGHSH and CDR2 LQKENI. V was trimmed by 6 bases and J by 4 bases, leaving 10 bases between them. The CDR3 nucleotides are TGTGCCAGCTCGCCCGACAGAAATCAGCCCCAGCATTTT. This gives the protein CASSPDRNQPQHF.

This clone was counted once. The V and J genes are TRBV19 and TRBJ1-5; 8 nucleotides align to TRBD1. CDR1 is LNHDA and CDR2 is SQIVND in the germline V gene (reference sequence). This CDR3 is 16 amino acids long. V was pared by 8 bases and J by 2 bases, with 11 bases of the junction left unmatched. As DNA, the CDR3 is TGTGCCAGTGGATGGGAGCAGGGGGCTGGCAATCAGCCCCAGCATTTT. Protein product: CASGWEQGAGNQPQHF. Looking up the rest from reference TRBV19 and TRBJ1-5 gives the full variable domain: DGGITQSPKYLFRKEGQNVTLSCEQNLNHDAMYWYRQDPGQGLRLIYYSQIVNDFQKGDIAEGYSVSREKKESFPLTVTSAQKNPTAFYLCASGWEQGAGNQPQHFGDGTRLSIL.

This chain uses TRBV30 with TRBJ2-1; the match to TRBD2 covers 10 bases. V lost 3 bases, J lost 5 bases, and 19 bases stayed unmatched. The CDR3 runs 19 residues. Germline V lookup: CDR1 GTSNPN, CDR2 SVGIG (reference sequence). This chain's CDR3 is CAWSRGTSVYAGENNEQFF. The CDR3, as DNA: TGTGCCTGGAGCCGCGGGACTAGCGTATACGCCGGAGAGAACAATGAGCAGTTCTTC.

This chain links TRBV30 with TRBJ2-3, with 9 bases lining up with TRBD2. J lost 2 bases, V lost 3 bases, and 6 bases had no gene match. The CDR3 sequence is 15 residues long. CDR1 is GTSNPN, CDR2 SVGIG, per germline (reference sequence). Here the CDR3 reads CAWSLAGSSTDTQYF. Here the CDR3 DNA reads TGTGCCTGGAGCCTAGCGGGGAGCTCCACAGATACGCAGTATTTT. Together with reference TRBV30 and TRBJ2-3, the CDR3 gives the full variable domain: SQTIHQWPATLVQPVGSPLSLECTVEGTSNPNLYWYRQAAGRGLQLLFYSVGIGQISSEVPQNLSASRPQDRQFILSSKKLLLSDSGFYLCAWSLAGSSTDTQYFGPGTRLTVL.

The CDR3 coding sequence is TGTGCCAGCAGCTACCCCAAGGGGGGGGCTGAGTCGCCCCAGCATTTT. Its protein product is CASSYPKGGAESPQHF. V and J are TRBV28 and TRBJ1-5, with D perhaps TRBD1 (6 bases). There are 16 residues in the CDR3. Deletions cut 6 bases from V and 9 bases from J, with 24 bases between. The germline V gene has CDR1 MDHEN and CDR2 SYDVKM.

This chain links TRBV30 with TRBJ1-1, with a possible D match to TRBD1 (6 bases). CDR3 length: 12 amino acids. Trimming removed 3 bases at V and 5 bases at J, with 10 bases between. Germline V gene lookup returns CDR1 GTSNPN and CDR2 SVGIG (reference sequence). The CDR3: CAWSRQGTEAFF. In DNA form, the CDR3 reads TGTGCCTGGAGCCGGCAGGGGACTGAAGCTTTCTTT.

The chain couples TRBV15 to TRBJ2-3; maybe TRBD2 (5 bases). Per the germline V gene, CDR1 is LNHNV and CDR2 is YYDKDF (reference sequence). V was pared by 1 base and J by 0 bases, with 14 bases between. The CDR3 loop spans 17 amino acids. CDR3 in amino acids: CATSRAADSTSTDTQYF. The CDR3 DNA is TGTGCCACCAGCAGAGCTGCGGACTCCACTAGCACAGATACGCAGTATTTT.